A single TCR beta chain is shown here with its context. The source of the sample is a study of T cell responses to AZD1222 COVID-19 vaccine. The protocol was immunoSEQ multiplex PCR, while the TCRdb copy is restricted to in-frame clones and leaves out a portion. This table has about 120,000 clones, 85% to 95% appearing once. This sequence originates from an adult in good health. Sequencing used peripheral blood, obtained on day 0 of AZD1222 vaccination.

CDR3 protein: CAIRVSSGDSGEQYF. The DNA of the CDR3 is TGTGCCATCAGGGTTAGTAGCGGTGACTCGGGTGAGCAGTACTTC. This chain links TRBV10-3 with TRBJ2-7, with D perhaps TRBD2 (6 bases). There are 15 residues in the CDR3. Germline CDR1 and CDR2: ENHRY and SYGVKD. The V and J ends lost 6 bases and 7 bases respectively, with 22 bases between them.